This entry concerns a single T cell receptor (beta chain). The sample belongs to a study of blood T cell repertoires in COVID-19. Study as a whole: Donors in the United States, Italy and Spain gave samples during acute or convalescent COVID-19. Sources were T cells, B-cell-depleted T cells, or PBMCs; the material itself was cDNA or gDNA.

In the study's own analysis: Nucleated cell number was recorded as an estimate derived from reference gene primer amplification. Libraries were prepared by immunoSEQ multiplex PCR; TCRdb keeps only in-frame clonotypes and omits some of them. The V and J calls and the clone size are those of that table, but D and trimming were determined from the DNA. The sample lists fewer than 300,000 clones, about nine tenths seen once, with roughly 11% in the top ten. The Seattle patients joined while their infection was active and were tracked longitudinally afterward. The J segment lost 2 bases and the V segment lost 5 bases, leaving 14 bases of the junction unmatched. CDR3 length: 18 amino acids. The germline V gene encodes CDR1 SNHLY and CDR2 FYNNEI.

The clonotype was recovered from a man over 45 with COVID-19, enrolled during active disease. The sequencing input was peripheral blood. The J gene is TRBJ1-4, the V gene TRBV2; TRBD1 matches 7 bases. The CDR3 coding sequence is TGTGCCAGCAGTACCCACCGGGACAGTTGGGTTACTAATGAAAAACTGTTTTTT. Translating gives CASSTHRDSWVTNEKLFF. Together with reference TRBV2 and TRBJ1-4, the CDR3 gives the full variable domain: EPEVTQTPSHQVTQMGQEVILRCVPISNHLYFYWYRQILGQKVEFLVSFYNNEISEKSEIFDDQFSVERPDGSNFTLKIRSTKLEDSAMYFCASSTHRDSWVTNEKLFFGSGTQLSVL.